The 10 T cell receptor beta chains in this list originate from one sample, sequenced in a study of blood T cells in healthy people across ages. The authors ran a second PCR of roughly 6 to 12 cycles using a sample-barcoded 5' primer and a J-beta primer mix. From the 5' RACE reads, TCRdb called clonotypes with MiXCR, one entry per CDR3 protein. The table lists 800,000 to 950,000 distinct CDR3 sequences, about 29% of them singletons. These data were also filed under a second study, of T cells of mothers and their children.

Sequenced: blood. The receptor source for this set is a woman aged 40 to 50 in good health.

The CDR3 coding sequence is TGTGCCAGCAGTGAAGATGGAAGGGGAGAGCAGTACTTC. Translation: CASSEDGRGEQYF. The genes are TRBV2 and TRBJ2-7; perhaps TRBD1 as D (5 bases). V dropped 1 base and J dropped 7 bases, with 11 bases sitting between them. Germline V CDR1 and CDR2: SNHLY, FYNNEI. The length of the CDR3 is 13 residues.

This clonotype came up a few times. CDR3 protein: CAWSIGTGDYEQYF. The CDR3 DNA is TGTGCCTGGAGTATCGGGACAGGGGACTACGAGCAGTACTTC. This rearrangement joins TRBV30 to TRBJ2-7, with 10 bases that match TRBD1. Germline V gene sequence: CDR1 GTSNPN, CDR2 SVGIG (reference sequence). Trimming removed 2 bases from V and 3 bases from J; junction bases left unmatched: 4. The CDR3 runs 14 residues.

With respect to this clonotype: A junction end diverges from the germline sequence, so it may reflect a read error. V gene TRBV5-1 combines with J gene TRBJ1-2; 7 bases match TRBD1. CDR1 and CDR2 from the germline V gene are SGHRS and YFSETQ. The CDR3 consists of 15 residues. CDR3 DNA: TGCGCCGGCAGCCGAGGGACAGAAACCCTCTATGGCTACACCTTC. Protein product: CAGSRGTETLYGYTF.

This clonotype was seen at least ten times. The chain has TRBV6-5 and TRBJ1-6; TRBD1 is a possible D gene (6 bases). This CDR3 spans 16 amino acids. Germline V gives CDR1 MNHEY, CDR2 SVGAGI. The V gene lost 6 bases and the J gene lost 1 base, with 13 bases spanning the gap. CDR3 residues: CASSDAGVSYNSPLHF. The CDR3 DNA reads TGTGCCAGCAGCGACGCAGGGGTGTCCTATAATTCACCCCTCCACTTT.

As concerns this clonotype: A junction end diverges from the germline sequence, so it may reflect a read error. This chain joins TRBV7-7 and TRBJ2-1, with 8 bases that match TRBD1. There are 13 residues in the CDR3. Germline CDR1 is SSHAT and CDR2 is FNYEAQ (reference sequence). As DNA, the CDR3 is TGTGCTAGCAGCCCAAATCCAGGGGGCGAGCAGTTCTTC. It is translated as CASSPNPGGEQFF.

The rearrangement uses TRBV28 and TRBJ1-4; TRBD1 aligns across 9 bases. The length of the CDR3 is 14 residues. Germline assignment: CDR1 MDHEN and CDR2 SYDVKM. V was pared by 5 bases and J by 8 bases, with 6 bases of the junction left unmatched. The chain's CDR3 is CASSPGTGLEKLFF. Here the CDR3 DNA reads TGTGCCAGCAGTCCCGGGACAGGGTTGGAAAAACTGTTTTTT.

This clonotype has a handful of counts. The genes are TRBV5-1 and TRBJ2-3; D gene unclear. This CDR3 has 14 residues. Trimming left V 2 bases short and J 3 bases short, with 10 bases between. Germline lookup yields CDR1 SGHRS and CDR2 YFSETQ. The CDR3: CASSLQMQTDTQYF. In DNA form, the CDR3 reads TGCGCCAGCAGCTTACAGATGCAGACAGATACGCAGTATTTT. The full variable domain, its missing parts supplied by reference TRBV5-1 and TRBJ2-3, is KAGVTQTPRYLIKTRGQQVTLSCSPISGHRSVSWYQQTPGQGLQFLFEYFSETQRNKGNFPGRFSGRQFSNSRSEMNVSTLELGDSALYLCASSLQMQTDTQYFGPGTRLTVL.

This chain uses TRBV5-1 with TRBJ2-3; D perhaps matches TRBD2 (5 bases). The CDR3 contains 17 residues. The V end was cut by 2 bases, the J end by 1 base, with 17 bases between. The germline V gene encodes CDR1 SGHRS and CDR2 YFSETQ. The CDR3 coding sequence is TGCGCCAGCAGCTTTTCTCAGGAGGCACGGGGCACAGATACGCAGTATTTT. Protein: CASSFSQEARGTDTQYF.

The rearrangement uses TRBV6-6 and TRBJ2-7; no reliable D call. Germline V gene data show CDR1 as MNHNY and CDR2 as SVGAGI (reference sequence). This CDR3 has 13 residues. Trimming took 10 bases from V and 1 from J, leaving 14 bases between them. The CDR3 here is CATSESESYEQYF. Here the CDR3 DNA reads TGTGCCACATCAGAGTCCGAGTCCTACGAGCAGTACTTC.

This chain joins TRBV20-1 and TRBJ2-1; D assignment may be TRBD1 or TRBD2 (5 bases each). Germline V gene lookup returns CDR1 DFQATT and CDR2 SNEGSKA (reference sequence). Trimming stripped 5 bases from V and 5 bases from J, with 16 bases between. This CDR3 has 14 amino acids. Here the CDR3 DNA reads TGCAGTGCTGGCGCCTCGGGGCGAGACAATGAGCAGTTCTTC. It specifies CSAGASGRDNEQFF.